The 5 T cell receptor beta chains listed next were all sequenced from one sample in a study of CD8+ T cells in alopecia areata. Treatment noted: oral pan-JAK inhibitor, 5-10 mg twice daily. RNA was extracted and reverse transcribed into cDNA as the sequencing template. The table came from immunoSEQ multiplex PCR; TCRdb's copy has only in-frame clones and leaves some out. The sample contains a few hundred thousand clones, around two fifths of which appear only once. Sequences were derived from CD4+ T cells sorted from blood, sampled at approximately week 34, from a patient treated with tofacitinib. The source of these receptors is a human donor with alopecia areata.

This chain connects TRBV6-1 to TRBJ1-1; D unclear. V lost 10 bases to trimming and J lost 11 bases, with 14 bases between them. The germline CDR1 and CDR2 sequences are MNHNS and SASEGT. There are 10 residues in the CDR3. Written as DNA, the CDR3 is TGTGCCACACTCCGAGGCGAGGCTTTCTTT. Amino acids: CATLRGEAFF.

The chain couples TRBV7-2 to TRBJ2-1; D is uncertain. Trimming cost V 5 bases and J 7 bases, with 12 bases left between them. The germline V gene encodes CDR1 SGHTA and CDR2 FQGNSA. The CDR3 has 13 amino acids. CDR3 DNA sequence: TGTGCCAGCAGCGGGTATCTGTGGAATGAGCAGTTCTTC. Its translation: CASSGYLWNEQFF. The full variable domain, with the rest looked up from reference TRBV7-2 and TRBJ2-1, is GAGVSQSPSNKVTEKGKDVELRCDPISGHTALYWYRQSLGQGLEFLIYFQGNSAPDKSGLPSDRFSAERTGGSVSTLTIQRTQQEDSAVYLCASSGYLWNEQFFGPGTRLTVL.

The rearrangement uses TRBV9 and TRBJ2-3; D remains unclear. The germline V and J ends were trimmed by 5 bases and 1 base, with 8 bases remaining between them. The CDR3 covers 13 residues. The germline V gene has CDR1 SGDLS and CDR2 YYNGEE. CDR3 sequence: CASSRKRTDTQYF. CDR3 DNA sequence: TGTGCCAGCAGTAGAAAGCGCACAGATACGCAGTATTTT.

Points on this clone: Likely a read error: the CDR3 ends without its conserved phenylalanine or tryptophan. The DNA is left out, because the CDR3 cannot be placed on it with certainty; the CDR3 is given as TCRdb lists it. CDR3 in amino acids: CASSHGLRR. J is TRBJ2-7 and V is TRBV3-1 (or the pseudogene TRBV3-2); the listed D gene, TRBD2, was not tested against the DNA. In germline, CDR1 is LGHDT, CDR2 YNNKEL (reference sequence). Termini included, the CDR3 measures 9 amino acids.

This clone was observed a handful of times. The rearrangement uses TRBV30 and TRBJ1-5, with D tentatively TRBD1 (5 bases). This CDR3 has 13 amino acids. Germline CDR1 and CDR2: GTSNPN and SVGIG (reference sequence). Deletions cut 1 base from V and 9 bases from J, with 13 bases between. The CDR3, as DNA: TGTGCCTGGAGTGCAGGGCGAAATTCGCCCCAGCATTTT. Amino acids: CAWSAGRNSPQHF.